Below, one T cell receptor (beta chain) is given with its context. This sample stems from a study of blood T cell repertoires in COVID-19. Study information: Sources were T cells, B-cell-depleted T cells, or PBMCs; the material itself was cDNA or gDNA.

Followed longitudinally, the Seattle patients had been enrolled during active infection. How the authors handled the data: Estimated nucleated cell counts came from reference gene primer amplification. The table came from immunoSEQ multiplex PCR; TCRdb's copy has only in-frame clones and leaves some out. V and J calls and clone size come straight from that table; D and trimming were deduced from the DNA. There are roughly 320,000 clones in the sample; roughly 89% occur only once, and about 2% lies in the top ten. The receptor was isolated from a woman in her twenties or thirties with COVID-19, enrolled during active disease. The sequenced sample consisted of peripheral blood.

CDR3 loop: CASSGQRGGLANEQFF. DNA for the CDR3: TGCGCCAGCAGTGGTCAACGCGGGGGGCTCGCCAATGAGCAGTTCTTC. This chain joins TRBV10-1 and TRBJ2-1, with 8 bases identical to TRBD2. The germline gives CDR1 WNHNN, CDR2 SYGVQD (reference sequence). With 4 bases clipped from V and 6 bases from J, the junction kept 11 bases outside the gene matches. CDR3 length equals 16 residues.